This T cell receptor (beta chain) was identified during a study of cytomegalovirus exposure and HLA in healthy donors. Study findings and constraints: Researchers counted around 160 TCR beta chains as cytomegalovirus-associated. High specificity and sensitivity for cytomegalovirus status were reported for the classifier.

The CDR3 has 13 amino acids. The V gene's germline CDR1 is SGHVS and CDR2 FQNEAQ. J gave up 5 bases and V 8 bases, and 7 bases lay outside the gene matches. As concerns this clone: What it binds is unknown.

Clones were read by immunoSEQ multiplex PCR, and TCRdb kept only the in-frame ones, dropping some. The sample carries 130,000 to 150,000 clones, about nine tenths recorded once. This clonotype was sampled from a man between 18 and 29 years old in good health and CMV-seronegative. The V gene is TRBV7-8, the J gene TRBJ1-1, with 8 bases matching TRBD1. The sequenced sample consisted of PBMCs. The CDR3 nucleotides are TGTGCCAGCTTCGGACAGGGAGGGACTGAAGCTTTCTTT. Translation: CASFGQGGTEAFF. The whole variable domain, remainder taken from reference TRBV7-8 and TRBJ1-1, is GAGVSQSPRYKVAKRGQDVALRCDPISGHVSLFWYQQALGQGPEFLTYFQNEAQLDKSGLPSDRFFAERPEGSVSTLKIQRTQQEDSAVYLCASFGQGGTEAFFGQGTRLTVV.